This T cell receptor (beta chain) stems from a study of read filtering for tumor transcriptome and immune sequencing. Study results and limitations: The sorted CD138-negative fraction was a mixed bone marrow immune population, not purified T cells.

CDR3 length: 17 amino acids. Trimming left V 2 bases short and J 1 base short, with 17 bases between. CDR1 and CDR2 from the germline V gene are MNHEY and SVGEGT. The library was built from about 400 ng RNA with molecular barcoded adaptors for alpha/delta and beta/gamma chains. TCRdb passed the reads through MiXCR, listing each CDR3 protein once. The table lists about 58,000 distinct CDR3 sequences, 12% of them singletons, with under 20% in the top ten. Ten or more counts support this clonotype. The antigen remains undetermined. Sequenced material: a population of CD138-negative cells sorted from bone marrow. This sequence joins TRBV6-2 or TRBV6-3 and TRBJ1-1, with D possibly TRBD1 on 6 matching bases. The clonotype comes from a donor aged 40 or older with multiple myeloma. Here the CDR3 DNA reads TGTGCCAGCAGTTACCCACAGGGCAGGACGGGGAACACTGAAGCTTTCTTT. Translating gives CASSYPQGRTGNTEAFF.